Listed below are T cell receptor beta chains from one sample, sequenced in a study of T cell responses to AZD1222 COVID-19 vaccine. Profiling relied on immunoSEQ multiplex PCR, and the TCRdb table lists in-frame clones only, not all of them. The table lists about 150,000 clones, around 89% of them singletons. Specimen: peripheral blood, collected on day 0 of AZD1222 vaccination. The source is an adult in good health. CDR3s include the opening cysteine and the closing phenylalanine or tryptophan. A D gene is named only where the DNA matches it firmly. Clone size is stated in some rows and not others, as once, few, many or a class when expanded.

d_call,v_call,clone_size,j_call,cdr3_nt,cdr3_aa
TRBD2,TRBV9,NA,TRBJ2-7,TGTGCCAGCAGCGTAAGCGGGACTTCCTACGAGCAGTACTTC,CASSVSGTSYEQYF
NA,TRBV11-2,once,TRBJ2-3,TGTGCCAGCAGCTTAGTTGGGGGCCGCGCAGATACGCAGTATTTT,CASSLVGGRADTQYF
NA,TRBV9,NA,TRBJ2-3,TGTGCCAGCAGCCACGCCGGGACGCAGGGAGCAGATACGCAGTATTTT,CASSHAGTQGADTQYF
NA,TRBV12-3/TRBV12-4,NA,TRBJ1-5,TGTGCCAGCAGCCGGGGGGGCAATCAGCCCCAGCATTTT,CASSRGGNQPQHF
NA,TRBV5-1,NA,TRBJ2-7,TGCGCCAGCAGCTTGATGGGGCCCCAAGGGGACCACGAGCAGTACTTC,CASSLMGPQGDHEQYF
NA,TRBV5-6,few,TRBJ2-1,TGTGCCAGCAGCTCGGGACCGATCAGCTACAATGAGCAGTTCTTC,CASSSGPISYNEQFF
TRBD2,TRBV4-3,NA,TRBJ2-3,TGCGCCAGCAGCCAGGATGGGGCGGGGGGGCAGAGAGATACGCAGTATTTT,CASSQDGAGGQRDTQYF
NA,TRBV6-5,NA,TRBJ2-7,TGTGCCAGCAGAGTCCGGGACTCCTACGAGCAGTACTTC,CASRVRDSYEQYF
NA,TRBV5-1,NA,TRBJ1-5,TGCGCCAGCAGCTTGGCGGAGGGGGGTAATCAGCCCCAGCATTTT,CASSLAEGGNQPQHF
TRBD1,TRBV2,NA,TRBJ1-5,TGTGCCAGCAGAACAGGGGTTGGAAATCAGCCCCAGCATTTT,CASRTGVGNQPQHF
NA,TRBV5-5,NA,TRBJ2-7,TGTGCCAGCAGCTTGGGGATGACCTACGAGCAGTACTTC,CASSLGMTYEQYF
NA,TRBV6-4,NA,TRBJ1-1,TGTGCCAGCAGTGACTCGAACGAGTATACAGGGGAAGCTTTCTTT,CASSDSNEYTGEAFF
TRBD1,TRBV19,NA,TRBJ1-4,TGTGCCAGTAGTCAGCCGGGGACAGAGGCTCATGGACTGTTTTTT,CASSQPGTEAHGLFF
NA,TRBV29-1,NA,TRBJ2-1,TGCAGCGTTGAATCCGACGGGCCCCCTGAGCAGTTCTTC,CSVESDGPPEQFF
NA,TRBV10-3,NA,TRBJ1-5,TGTGCCATCAGTGTGGACCCCTCGGTTGAGCCCCAGCATTTT,CAISVDPSVEPQHF
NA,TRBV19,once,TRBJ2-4,TGTGCCAGTAGTATAGATCTTGAGATTTTGACAGAACTAGCCAAAAACATTCAGTACTTC,CASSIDLEILTELAKNIQYF
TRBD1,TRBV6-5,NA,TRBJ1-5,TGTGCCAGCAGCCGGGGGACAGGTAGCAATCAGCCCCAGCATTTT,CASSRGTGSNQPQHF
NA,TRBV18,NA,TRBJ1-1,TGTGCCAGCTCACCACCGGTTCGACCCATGAACACTGAAGCTTTCTTT,CASSPPVRPMNTEAFF
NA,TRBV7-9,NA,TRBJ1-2,TGTGCCAGCAGCTTAGAAAGGCGGGGCTACACCTTC,CASSLERRGYTF
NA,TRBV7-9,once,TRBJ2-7,TGTGCCAGCAGCTTAGAGGGTAGTCAGTACGAGCAGTACTTC,CASSLEGSQYEQYF
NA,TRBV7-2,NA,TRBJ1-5,TGTGCCAGCAGCCCACAGGCTCCCAATCAGCCCCAGCATTTT,CASSPQAPNQPQHF
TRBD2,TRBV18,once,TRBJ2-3,TGTGCCAGCTCATACGGGACTACAAATACGCAGTATTTT,CASSYGTTNTQYF
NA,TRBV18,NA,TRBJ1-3,TGTGCCAGCTCACCACCGGCCAGCGGCGGCTCTGGAAACACCATATATTTT,CASSPPASGGSGNTIYF
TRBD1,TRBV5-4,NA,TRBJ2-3,TGTGCCAGCAGCCTGGGACAGGGTTTCGATACGCAGTATTTT,CASSLGQGFDTQYF
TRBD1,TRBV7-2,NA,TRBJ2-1,TGTGCCAGCAGCCTGCTCGGAGGGACAGGGGGCATCCATGAGCAGTTCTTC,CASSLLGGTGGIHEQFF
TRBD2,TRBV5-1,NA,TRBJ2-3,TGCGCCAGCAGCTTGGTTGTAGCGGGGACCACAGATACGCAGTATTTT,CASSLVVAGTTDTQYF
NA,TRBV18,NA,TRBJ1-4,TGTGCCAGCTCACCACCAGCGGGGATTGGGGAAAAACTGTTTTTT,CASSPPAGIGEKLFF
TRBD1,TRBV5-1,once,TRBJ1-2,TGCGCCAGCAGCAATGACAGGGTTGGGGGCTACACCTTC,CASSNDRVGGYTF
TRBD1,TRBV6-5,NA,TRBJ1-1,TGTGCCAGCAGTACCCTCGGAGCAGGGGGTACGGCTTTCTTT,CASSTLGAGGTAFF
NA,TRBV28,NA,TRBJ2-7,TGTGCCAGCAGTTTAGCCAGGGACCGCTACGAGCAGTACTTC,CASSLARDRYEQYF
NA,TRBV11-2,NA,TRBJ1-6,TGTGCCAGCAGCTTAGGGCAGGGGCTTAGCACGAATTCACCCCTCCACTTT,CASSLGQGLSTNSPLHF
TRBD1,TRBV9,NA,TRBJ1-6,TGTGCCAGCAGCCCTTCGACAGGGGGCGGTAATTCACCCCTCCACTTT,CASSPSTGGGNSPLHF
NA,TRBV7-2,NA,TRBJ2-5,TGTGCCAGCAGCTTAGATCCAACAGGGTTAAGGGAGACCCAGTACTTC,CASSLDPTGLRETQYF
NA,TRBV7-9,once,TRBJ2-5,TGTGCCAGCAGCTTATCGGGGAGGTGGGAGACCCAGTACTTC,CASSLSGRWETQYF
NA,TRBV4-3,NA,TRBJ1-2,TGCGCCAGCAGCCAAGTAGCGGGCTATGGCTACACCTTC,CASSQVAGYGYTF
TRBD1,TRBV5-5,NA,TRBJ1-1,TGTGCCAGCAGCTCCGCGACAGGGCCGAACACTGAAGCTTTCTTT,CASSSATGPNTEAFF
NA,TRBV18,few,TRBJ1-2,TGTGCCAGCTCACCAGGGACGTTACGTTGGGAGGGCTACACCTTC,CASSPGTLRWEGYTF
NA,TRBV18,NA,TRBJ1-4,TGTGCCAGCTCACCACGACAGGATAATGAAAAACTGTTTTTT,CASSPRQDNEKLFF
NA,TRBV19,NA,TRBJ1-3,TGTGCCAGTATAAAAAACAGGGAGATCGGAAACACCATATATTTT,CASIKNREIGNTIYF
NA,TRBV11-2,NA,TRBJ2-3,TGTGCCAGCAGCTTGCGGGCAGGAGGCACAGATACGCAGTATTTT,CASSLRAGGTDTQYF
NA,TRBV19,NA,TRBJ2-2,TGTGCCAGTAGTATAAAGGCCCCGAACACCGGGGAGCTGTTTTTT,CASSIKAPNTGELFF
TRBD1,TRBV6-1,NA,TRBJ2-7,TGTGCCAGCAGTGACGGACAGGGTCCGACCGAGCAGTACTTC,CASSDGQGPTEQYF
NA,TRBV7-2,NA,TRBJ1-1,TGTGCCAGCAGCTTAGTCCCCTCCGCAGGGTTGAACACTGAAGCTTTCTTT,CASSLVPSAGLNTEAFF
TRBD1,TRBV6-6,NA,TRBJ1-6,TGTGCCAGCAGTCGACCCCGGGACAGCTATAATTCACCCCTCCACTTT,CASSRPRDSYNSPLHF
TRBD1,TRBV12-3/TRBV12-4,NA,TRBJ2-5,TGTGCCAGCACTCGACAGGGTCAAGAGACCCAGTACTTC,CASTRQGQETQYF